This T cell receptor (beta chain) was identified during a study of Ad26.COV2.S vaccination and SARS-CoV-2 variants. The study's findings and limits: For non-spike TCRs, breadth in vaccine recipients resembled that in placebo recipients.

As concerns this clone: Its cognate antigen is unknown.

TCRdb's copy holds only in-frame clones and misses some; the assay was immunoSEQ multiplex PCR. The sample has roughly 300,000 clones, approximately 86% seen once. CDR3 length: 14 residues. CDR1 is LNHDA, CDR2 SQIVND, per germline (reference sequence). Trimming cost V 3 bases and J 5 bases, with 12 bases left between them. The treatment here: approximately 18 received Ad26.COV2.S at low or high dose, single or two shots; several received placebo; per-sample allocation not given. Day 63 following the first vaccine or placebo injection was when the samples were taken. Within Boston, the person who donated was an adult of 18-55 years.

The TCR originated in a person aged 18-65 years who received the Ad26.COV2.S COVID-19 vaccine or a placebo. The source was peripheral blood, collected in a trial of Ad26.COV2.S vaccine versus placebo. The chain links TRBV19 to TRBJ2-3; D gene uncertain. For the CDR3, the DNA is TGTGCCAGTAGTATGAGTCCCGACAAAGATACGCAGTATTTT. It yields the protein CASSMSPDKDTQYF.